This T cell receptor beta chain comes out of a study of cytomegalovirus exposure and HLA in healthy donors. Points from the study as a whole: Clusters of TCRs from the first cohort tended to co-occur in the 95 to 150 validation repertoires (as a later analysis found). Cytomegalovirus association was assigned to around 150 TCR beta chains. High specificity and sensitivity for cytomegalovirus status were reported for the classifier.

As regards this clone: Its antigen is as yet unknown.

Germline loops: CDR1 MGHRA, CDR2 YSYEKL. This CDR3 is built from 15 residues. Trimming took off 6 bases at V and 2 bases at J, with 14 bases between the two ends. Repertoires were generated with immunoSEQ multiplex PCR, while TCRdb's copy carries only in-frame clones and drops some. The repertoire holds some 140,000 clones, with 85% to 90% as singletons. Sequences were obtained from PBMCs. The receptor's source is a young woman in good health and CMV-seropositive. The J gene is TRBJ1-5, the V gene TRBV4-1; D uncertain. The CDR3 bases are TGCGCCAGCAGGACATTGGAGGGTGGCAATCAGCCCCAGCATTTT. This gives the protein CASRTLEGGNQPQHF.